A selection of T cell receptor beta chains follows, all from one sample in a study of vaccination and CD4 T cells after COVID-19. Their antigens remain unidentified. TCRdb reprocessed the PCR reads via MiXCR and lists one record per CDR3 protein. The table lists about 17,000 distinct CDR3 sequences, about 46% of them singletons. The material was CD4+ T cells from blood, cultured in vitro, obtained before SARS-CoV-2 vaccination. Receptor source: a human donor who had recovered from COVID-19. Both conserved end residues are part of each CDR3. A D gene is named only where the DNA matches it firmly. Clone size is not always given. Where it is, it says once, few, many or a class for expanded clones.

d_gene	j_gene	v_gene	abundance	len	CDR3aa	CDR3nt
TRBD1	TRBJ2-7	TRBV5-6	.	16	CASSFIFGTGSSEQYF	TGTGCCAGCAGCTTCATTTTCGGGACAGGGTCCTCCGAGCAGTACTTC
.	TRBJ1-6	TRBV6-2/TRBV6-3	.	15	CASTAAISYNSPLHF	TGTGCCAGCACGGCAGCTATCTCCTATAATTCACCCCTCCACTTT
TRBD1	TRBJ1-1	TRBV19	.	15	CASSFGGQRNTEAFF	TGTGCCAGTAGTTTTGGGGGACAGAGGAACACTGAAGCTTTCTTT
TRBD1	TRBJ1-6	TRBV6-2/TRBV6-3	.	15	CASSRRGQDNSPLHF	TGTGCCAGCAGTCGAAGGGGGCAGGATAATTCACCCCTCCACTTT
.	TRBJ2-7	TRBV6-1	.	12	CASRGTPYEQYF	TGTGCCAGCAGAGGGACACCCTACGAGCAGTACTTC
TRBD1	TRBJ2-5	TRBV5-1	.	15	CASSSGQAKGETQYF	TGCGCCAGCAGCTCAGGACAGGCCAAAGGGGAGACCCAGTACTTC
.	TRBJ1-6	TRBV6-1	.	15	CASRGDLEGYSPLHF	TGTGCCAGCAGGGGAGACCTAGAGGGTTATTCACCCCTCCACTTT
.	TRBJ2-7	TRBV20-1	.	16	CSARDPRASQSYEQYF	TGCAGTGCTAGAGATCCACGGGCTAGTCAATCCTACGAGCAGTACTTC
.	TRBJ1-6	TRBV6-4	.	13	CASSPTSSSPLHF	TGTGCCAGCAGCCCCACATCGAGCTCACCCCTCCACTTT
.	TRBJ2-5	TRBV2	few	12	CASSEPPGPQYF	TGTGCCAGCAGTGAACCCCCGGGGCCCCAGTACTTC
.	TRBJ1-5	TRBV2	.	15	CASTELPGGNQPQHF	TGTGCCAGCACCGAACTACCGGGCGGCAATCAGCCCCAGCATTTT
.	TRBJ2-5	TRBV20-1	.	14	CSATSGRGQETQYF	TGCAGTGCCACCTCGGGGCGGGGTCAAGAGACCCAGTACTTC
TRBD1	TRBJ1-5	TRBV7-2	.	14	CASSLTGGGEPQHF	TGTGCCAGCAGCCTAACAGGGGGCGGGGAGCCCCAGCATTTT
.	TRBJ2-5	TRBV30	.	14	CAWSVWGIGTTQYF	TGTGCCTGGAGTGTATGGGGGATAGGCACGACCCAGTACTTC
.	TRBJ1-1	TRBV19	few	13	CASSISMNTEAFF	TGTGCCAGTAGTATCTCCATGAACACTGAAGCTTTCTTT
TRBD1	TRBJ2-5	TRBV14	.	14	CASSQGGGGETQYF	TGTGCCAGCAGCCAAGGAGGGGGCGGCGAGACCCAGTACTTC
.	TRBJ2-2	TRBV12-3/TRBV12-4	.	13	CASRMGVTGELFF	TGTGCCAGTCGTATGGGGGTCACCGGGGAGCTGTTTTTT
.	TRBJ1-6	TRBV2	.	14	CASSGRGVLSPLHF	TGTGCCAGCAGTGGGAGGGGGGTACTGTCACCCCTCCACTTT
.	TRBJ1-6	TRBV18	.	13	CASSPLGGSPLHF	TGTGCCAGCTCACCCCTAGGTGGATCACCCCTCCACTTT
.	TRBJ1-1	TRBV7-2	.	14	CASSLNGGNTEAFF	TGTGCCAGCAGCTTGAACGGAGGGAACACTGAAGCTTTCTTT
TRBD1	TRBJ2-1	TRBV5-1	.	14	CASSSGTGHNEQFF	TGCGCCAGCAGCTCCGGGACAGGACACAATGAGCAGTTCTTC
TRBD1	TRBJ2-3	TRBV6-1	.	15	CKSVGDRTSTDTQYF	TGTAAATCAGTTGGGGACAGGACTAGCACAGATACGCAGTATTTT
.	TRBJ2-5	TRBV6-2/TRBV6-3	.	17	CASSHLLGSTSQETQYF	TGTGCCAGCAGTCACCTCCTGGGGTCCACTTCCCAAGAGACCCAGTACTTC
TRBD1	TRBJ1-6	TRBV20-1	few	15	CSARFSGTGVSPLHF	TGCAGTGCTCGCTTCTCCGGGACAGGGGTTTCACCCCTCCACTTT